This T cell receptor (beta chain) comes out of a study of brain metastases from non-small cell lung cancer. As concerns this clone: Its target is unknown.

Profiled with immunoSEQ multiplex PCR; TCRdb holds only in-frame clones, not every one. The table has 7,500 to 8,000 clones, 85% seen once. Study results and caveats: T-cell clones appeared expanded in about 64% of brain metastases relative to matched primary tumors. Paired brain metastases and primary tumors largely shared TCR repertoires.

The CDR3 length is 15 residues. Looked up from germline, CDR1 is SNHLY and CDR2 is FYNNEI. Trimming removed 5 bases at V and 15 bases at J, with 25 bases between. The receptor was isolated from a donor over 35 with non-small cell lung cancer. Sequencing was carried out using primary lung tumor tissue. The chain couples TRBV2 to TRBJ1-4; perhaps TRBD1 as D (5 bases). The DNA for the CDR3 is TGTGCCAGCAGTTCCCCGGGACGGGCATCGCGGGTATTGTTTTTT. Translating it yields CASSSPGRASRVLFF.